What follows are 11 T cell receptor beta chains derived from one specimen sequenced in a study of blood T cell repertoires in COVID-19. Sequenced by immunoSEQ multiplex PCR; TCRdb stores in-frame clones only, minus some. The sample lists about 280,000 clones, over 75% occurring once. Sequencing used peripheral blood. The origin of the receptors is a man aged 50-59 years with active or convalescent COVID-19.

The genes are TRBV28 and TRBJ2-1; 9 nucleotides agree with TRBD2. With 6 bases clipped from V and 9 bases from J, the junction kept 12 bases outside the gene matches. The length of the CDR3 is 15 residues. CDR1 and CDR2 (germline): MDHEN, SYDVKM. The chain's CDR3 is CASRSPQAGGTEQFF. The CDR3 nucleotides are TGTGCCAGCAGGTCTCCTCAGGCGGGAGGGACTGAGCAGTTCTTC.

The chain employs TRBV5-4 and TRBJ2-3; maybe TRBD2 (6 bases). V was clipped by 3 bases and J by 2 bases, with 10 bases between them. This CDR3 comprises 14 residues. Germline assignment: CDR1 SGHNT and CDR2 YYREEE (reference sequence). The CDR3 is CASSSRTTTDTQYF. The CDR3 DNA reads as TGTGCCAGCAGCTCCCGGACTACCACAGATACGCAGTATTTT.

The chain combines TRBV5-4 with TRBJ2-1, with 11 bases identical to TRBD1. Germline assignment: CDR1 SGHNT and CDR2 YYREEE (reference sequence). The CDR3 covers 14 residues. The ends lost 4 bases at V and 6 bases at J; junction bases unmatched: 3. The CDR3, as DNA: TGTGCCAGCAGCGGGGACAGGGGGTCCAATGAGCAGTTCTTC. Encoded protein: CASSGDRGSNEQFF.

This chain joins TRBV6-1 and TRBJ1-1; TRBD1 might be the D (5 bases). CDR1 is MNHNS, CDR2 SASEGT, per germline. This CDR3 spans 16 amino acids. The V end was cut by 1 base, the J end by 1 base, with 13 bases between. CDR3 protein: CASSEGGRMKNTEAFF. CDR3 bases: TGTGCCAGCAGTGAAGGGGGCAGAATGAAGAACACTGAAGCTTTCTTT.

This clone occurred a few times. V is TRBV2 and J is TRBJ1-1; D perhaps matches TRBD1 (6 bases). The CDR3 runs to 12 residues. V lost 2 bases and J 8 bases, leaving 9 bases between the germline ends. Germline V gene lookup returns CDR1 SNHLY and CDR2 FYNNEI. The CDR3: CASSERTAEAFF. The CDR3 coding sequence is TGTGCCAGCAGTGAAAGGACAGCAGAAGCTTTCTTT.

This clone was detected only a few times. The chain's CDR3 is CATSRDKNEKLFF. CDR3 nucleotide sequence: TGTGCCACCAGCAGAGACAAAAATGAAAAACTGTTTTTT. The V call is TRBV15, the J call TRBJ1-4; D remains unclear. The CDR3 extends over 13 amino acids. Deletions cut 0 bases from V and 5 bases from J, with 4 bases between. Per the germline V gene, CDR1 is LNHNV and CDR2 is YYDKDF (reference sequence). The whole variable domain, filled in from reference TRBV15 and TRBJ1-4, reads DAMVIQNPRYQVTQFGKPVTLSCSQTLNHNVMYWYQQKSSQAPKLLFHYYDKDFNNEADTPDNFQSRRPNTSFCFLDIRSPGLGDTAMYLCATSRDKNEKLFFGSGTQLSVL.

V gene TRBV28 combines with J gene TRBJ2-7; the match to TRBD1 covers 8 bases. V shed 5 bases and J 1 base; nucleotides not matched to a gene: 13. This CDR3 region has 17 residues. Germline CDR1 reads MDHEN; CDR2 reads SYDVKM. CDR3 nucleotides: TGTGCCAGCAGTCCTTCCCGTGGACAGGGATCGTCCTACGAGCAGTACTTC. This sequence encodes CASSPSRGQGSSYEQYF.

The J gene is TRBJ2-6, the V gene TRBV19; D remains ambiguous. V was trimmed by 6 bases and J by 1 base, leaving 7 bases between them. Germline V gene data show CDR1 as LNHDA and CDR2 as SQIVND (reference sequence). CDR3 length: 14 amino acids. The CDR3 bases are TGTGCCAGTAGCGACGGGTCTGGGGCCAACGTCCTGACTTTC. The encoded protein is CASSDGSGANVLTF.

This clone was observed a handful of times. The rearrangement uses TRBV7-9 and TRBJ2-5, with D possibly TRBD1 on 5 matching bases. The CDR3 totals 19 residues. The germline V gene encodes CDR1 SEHNR and CDR2 FQNEAQ (reference sequence). With 7 bases removed from V and 0 bases from J, the gap between germline ends came to 27 bases. For the CDR3, the DNA is TGTGCCAGCACCTGGGCCACCCAGGGTAGACCTTTGTACCAAGAGACCCAGTACTTC. Its protein product is CASTWATQGRPLYQETQYF.

The chain combines TRBV5-1 with TRBJ1-1; 8 bases line up with TRBD1. This CDR3 contains 18 residues. V gave up 4 bases and J gave up 2 bases; unmatched junction bases: 16. Germline CDR1 reads SGHRS; CDR2 reads YFSETQ. CDR3 region: CASSHRDRFEARNTEAFF. In nucleotides, the CDR3 is TGCGCCAGCAGCCACCGGGACAGGTTTGAAGCCCGCAACACTGAAGCTTTCTTT.

The chain is built from TRBV24-1 and TRBJ2-5; 9 bases line up with TRBD1. CDR3 size: 12 residues. CDR1 and CDR2 (germline): KGHDR, SFDVKD. Trimming removed 9 bases from V and 6 bases from J; junction bases left unmatched: 4. CDR3 DNA sequence: TGTGCCACCGGGGACAGGGCCCAGACCCAGTACTTC. Translated: CATGDRAQTQYF.